One sample yielded the 13 T cell receptor beta chains listed below, sequenced in a study of cytomegalovirus exposure and HLA in healthy donors. Primers: 60 Vbeta forward and 13 Jbeta reverse. Here immunoSEQ multiplex PCR was the method, and the copy in TCRdb shows in-frame clones only, minus some. The table has some 150,000 clones, roughly 70% seen once. Sequenced sample: PBMCs. Receptors originate from a man aged 30-40 years in good health and CMV-seronegative.

In DNA, the CDR3 is TGTGCCAGCAGTTACGATATAGCTAACTATGGCTACACCTTC. Translated: CASSYDIANYGYTF. This sequence joins TRBV6-5 and TRBJ1-2, with D unclear. CDR3 length: 14 residues. V was clipped by 2 bases and J by 0 bases, with 7 bases between them. Germline V gene sequence: CDR1 MNHEY, CDR2 SVGAGI.

J is TRBJ2-5 and V is TRBV14, with a possible D match to TRBD2 (5 bases). The J call may be mistaken, given a closer DNA end match to TRBJ2-7. From germline, CDR1 is SGHDN and CDR2 FVKESK. This CDR3 is built from 15 residues. CDR3 sequence: CASSQDGWLGNEQYF. CDR3 in DNA: TGTGCCAGCAGCCAAGATGGGTGGCTCGGGAACGAGCAGTACTTC.

CDR3 loop: CASTNQGLGETQYF. As DNA, the CDR3 is TGTGCCAGCACCAACCAGGGACTGGGAGAGACCCAGTACTTC. The rearrangement uses TRBV6-5 and TRBJ2-5; D is possibly TRBD2 (6 bases). Per germline, CDR1 MNHEY and CDR2 SVGAGI. The CDR3 is made up of 14 amino acids. V dropped 7 bases and J dropped 4 bases, with 16 bases sitting between them.

This chain uses TRBV6-1 with TRBJ2-7; TRBD1 matches 10 bases. CDR1 and CDR2 (germline): MNHNS, SASEGT. The trim removed 8 bases at V and 3 bases at J, leaving 10 bases unmatched. The CDR3 covers 15 residues. Here the CDR3 DNA reads TGTGCCAGCCGCCGGGACAGGGGAAAGAGCTACGAGCAGTACTTC. It encodes CASRRDRGKSYEQYF.

The J gene is TRBJ2-4, the V gene TRBV4-1; tentative D call: TRBD1 (5 bases). This CDR3 has 17 residues. Between the trimmed V and J ends, which lost 3 bases and 3 bases, there was a span of 18 bases. Germline V gives CDR1 MGHRA, CDR2 YSYEKL. This chain's CDR3 is CASSHYWGTIDKNIQYF. The DNA for the CDR3 is TGCGCCAGCAGCCATTACTGGGGCACCATAGACAAAAACATTCAGTACTTC.

The CDR3 DNA is TGTGCCTGGAGTGCAGGCAATGAGCAGTTCTTC. It codes for CAWSAGNEQFF. V is TRBV30 and J is TRBJ2-1; unclear D gene. With 1 base removed from V and 6 bases from J, the gap between germline ends came to 4 bases. The CDR3 extends over 11 amino acids. Germline assignment: CDR1 GTSNPN and CDR2 SVGIG (reference sequence).

This clone has only one observation. V and J are TRBV4-1 and TRBJ2-2; the match to TRBD1 covers 7 bases. The J segment lost 7 bases and the V segment lost 2 bases, leaving 10 bases of the junction unmatched. The CDR3 is 16 amino acids. Germline CDR1 is MGHRA and CDR2 is YSYEKL. The CDR3 DNA is TGCGCCAGCAGCCAACCCCGTAGGGGGCGGGTCGGGGAGCTGTTTTTT. Amino acids: CASSQPRRGRVGELFF.

The chain employs TRBV10-2 and TRBJ2-5; weak D call: TRBD1 (6 bases). Judging by the DNA end, TRBJ2-7 fits better; the J call may be wrong. Germline CDR1 is WSHSY and CDR2 is SAAADI. CDR3 size: 14 residues. The CDR3 protein is CASSEGDRTYEQYF. The CDR3, as DNA: TGCGCCAGCAGTGAGGGCGACAGGACCTACGAGCAGTACTTC.

This clone has just one count. The rearrangement uses TRBV7-8 and TRBJ1-1; maybe TRBD1 (5 bases). CDR3 length equals 13 residues. Looked up from germline, CDR1 is SGHVS and CDR2 is FQNEAQ. Trimming removed 5 bases at V and 4 bases at J, with 11 bases between. The CDR3 spells CASSLDGGTEAFF. For the CDR3, the DNA is TGTGCCAGCAGCCTCGACGGGGGCACTGAAGCTTTCTTT.

This clone was seen just once. V is TRBV28 and J is TRBJ1-3; tentatively, D is TRBD1 (6 bases). This CDR3 has 17 amino acids. Between the trimmed V and J ends, which lost 5 bases and 0 bases, there was a span of 17 bases. CDR1 and CDR2 (germline): MDHEN, SYDVKM. In DNA, the CDR3 is TGTGCCAGCAGTATCCGGGACATCGGGAACTCTGGAAACACCATATATTTT. Translated, it gives CASSIRDIGNSGNTIYF.

As to this clone: A read error may account for a junction end that differs from germline. This rearrangement joins TRBV7-9 to TRBJ2-1; 15 positions agree with TRBD2. Germline V gives CDR1 SEHNR, CDR2 FQNEAQ (reference sequence). The CDR3 loop spans 15 amino acids. As DNA, the CDR3 is TGTTCCAGCAGCAAAGGACTAGCGGGGGGGCGGGAGCAGTTCTTC. Residues: CSSSKGLAGGREQFF.

The V call is TRBV7-9, the J call TRBJ1-5; TRBD1 might be the D (6 bases). There are 14 residues in the CDR3. Germline V gene sequence: CDR1 SEHNR, CDR2 FQNEAQ (reference sequence). V was cut by 5 bases and J by 1 base, with 9 bases left in between. DNA for the CDR3: TGTGCCAGCAGCCCGCAGGGGAGCAATCAGCCCCAGCATTTT. Its protein is CASSPQGSNQPQHF.

V and J are TRBV27 and TRBJ2-7, with D possibly matching TRBD2 (6 bases). Germline V lookup: CDR1 MNHEY, CDR2 SMNVEV (reference sequence). The CDR3 is 13 amino acids. V was trimmed by 6 bases and J by 2 bases, leaving 11 bases between them. The CDR3 region has the DNA TGTGCCAGCAGCGCCAGGGAGGCCTACGAGCAGTACTTC. The encoded protein is CASSAREAYEQYF.